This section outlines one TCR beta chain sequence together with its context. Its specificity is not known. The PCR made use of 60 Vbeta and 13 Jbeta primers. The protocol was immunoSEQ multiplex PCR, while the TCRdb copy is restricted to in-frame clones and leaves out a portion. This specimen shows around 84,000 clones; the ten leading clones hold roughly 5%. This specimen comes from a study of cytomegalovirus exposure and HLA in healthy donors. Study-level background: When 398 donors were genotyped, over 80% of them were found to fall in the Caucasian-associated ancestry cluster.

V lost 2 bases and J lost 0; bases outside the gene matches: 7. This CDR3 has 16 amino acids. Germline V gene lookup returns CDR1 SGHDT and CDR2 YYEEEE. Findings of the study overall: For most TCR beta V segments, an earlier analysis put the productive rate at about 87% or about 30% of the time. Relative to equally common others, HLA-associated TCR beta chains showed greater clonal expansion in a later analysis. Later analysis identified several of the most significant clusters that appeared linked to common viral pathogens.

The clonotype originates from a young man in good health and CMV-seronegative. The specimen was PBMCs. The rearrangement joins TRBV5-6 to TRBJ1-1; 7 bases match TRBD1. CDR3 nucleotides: TGTGCCAGCAGCTTACTTCCGGGACAGATGAACACTGAAGCTTTCTTT. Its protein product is CASSLLPGQMNTEAFF. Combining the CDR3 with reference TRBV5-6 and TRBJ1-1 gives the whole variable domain DAGVTQSPTHLIKTRGQQVTLRCSPKSGHDTVSWYQQALGQGPQFIFQYYEEEERQRGNFPDRFSGHQFPNYSSELNVNALLLGDSALYLCASSLLPGQMNTEAFFGQGTRLTVV.